This TCR beta chain appears in the sequencing data of a study of vaccination effects on CD4 cells after COVID-19. General study findings and limits: Substantial clonal contraction characterized both infection- and vaccine-induced clones late after vaccination. Researchers report that only 1 of 255 vaccine-induced clones in healthy vaccinees cross-reacted with common cold coronaviruses.

Only in-frame clones appear in the TCRdb table, and some are missing; sequencing was by immunoSEQ multiplex PCR. Here the sample spans around 25,000 clones, roughly two thirds being singletons. Germline CDR1 is SGHRS and CDR2 is YFSETQ. V lost 3 bases to trimming and J lost 2 bases; unmatched junction nucleotides: 9. The CDR3 has 16 residues. Sequencing followed a ViraFEST assay step that expanded antigen-specific CD4+ T cells with viral peptide pools. When nine to ten days of culture had elapsed, CD4+ T cells were isolated. Having tested negative for nucleocapsid antibodies, the vaccine recipients showed no prior SARS-CoV-2 infection. Comment on this clone: What it binds is unknown.

This sequence originates from a human donor who received a COVID-19 vaccine. The rearrangement joins TRBV5-1 to TRBJ2-5, with TRBD2 identical over 8 bases. Sequencing used CD4+ T cells from PBMCs cultured with SARS-CoV-2 spike peptides, obtained before COVID-19 vaccination. CDR3 nucleotides: TGCGCCAGCAGCTCGGGACCTGGACTAGCTCAAGAGACCCAGTACTTC. This translates into CASSSGPGLAQETQYF. Full variable domain (missing parts from reference TRBV5-1 and TRBJ2-5): KAGVTQTPRYLIKTRGQQVTLSCSPISGHRSVSWYQQTPGQGLQFLFEYFSETQRNKGNFPGRFSGRQFSNSRSEMNVSTLELGDSALYLCASSSGPGLAQETQYFGPGTRLLVL.